These 20 T cell receptor beta chains were sequenced from one sample in a study of T-cell memory formation after mild COVID-19. In TCRdb, the 5' RACE reads were re-called with MiXCR into one record per CDR3 protein. Of more than 110,000 distinct CDR3 sequences listed, more than 13% were seen once; the top ten hold about 26%. Sequenced: PBMCs or a T cell subset sorted from them (not recorded which). Receptor source: an adult woman who had mild COVID-19 (a few samples of this study predate the infection). Cell type and time point are not known.

The chain recombines TRBV5-1 with TRBJ2-3; unclear D gene. Deletions cut 1 base from V and 0 bases from J, with 9 bases between. The CDR3 consists of 15 residues. Per the germline V gene, CDR1 is SGHRS and CDR2 is YFSETQ. The CDR3 spells CASSLNGPSTDTQYF. Here the CDR3 DNA reads TGCGCCAGCAGCTTGAACGGGCCTAGCACAGATACGCAGTATTTT. The complete variable domain, with remaining parts taken from reference TRBV5-1 and TRBJ2-3, reads KAGVTQTPRYLIKTRGQQVTLSCSPISGHRSVSWYQQTPGQGLQFLFEYFSETQRNKGNFPGRFSGRQFSNSRSEMNVSTLELGDSALYLCASSLNGPSTDTQYFGPGTRLTVL.

The chain joins TRBV7-9 to TRBJ2-7; D is uncertain. The germline V and J ends were trimmed by 5 bases and 2 bases, with 10 bases remaining between them. The CDR3 spans 13 residues. In germline, CDR1 is SEHNR, CDR2 FQNEAQ (reference sequence). DNA of the CDR3: TGTGCCAGCAGCCAGGACGCAACCTACGAGCAGTACTTC. It translates to CASSQDATYEQYF. Full variable domain (rest looked up from reference TRBV7-9 and TRBJ2-7): DTGVSQNPRHKITKRGQNVTFRCDPISEHNRLYWYRQTLGQGPEFLTYFQNEAQLEKSRLLSDRFSAERPKGSFSTLEIQRTEQGDSAMYLCASSQDATYEQYFGPGTRLTVT.

This clonotype was detected a few times. The J gene is TRBJ2-7, the V gene TRBV4-1; D is unresolved. The CDR3 spans 17 residues. The ends were cut back, 0 bases at V and 1 base at J, with 16 bases in the middle. CDR1 is MGHRA and CDR2 is YSYEKL in the germline V gene. The CDR3 sequence is CASSQDPRPYPSYEQYF. The CDR3 region has the DNA TGCGCCAGCAGCCAAGATCCTAGGCCTTACCCATCCTACGAGCAGTACTTC.

This clonotype was seen more than once but under ten times. The V gene is TRBV13, the J gene TRBJ2-7; 9 bases are shared with TRBD1. V trimming: 4 bases; J trimming: 1 base; junction bases outside the gene matches: 5. The CDR3 is 15 residues long. Germline loops: CDR1 PRHDT, CDR2 FYEKMQ (reference sequence). CDR3 residues: CASSWGGTGSYEQYF. DNA of the CDR3: TGTGCCAGCAGCTGGGGGGGGACAGGGTCCTACGAGCAGTACTTC.

This sequence joins TRBV6-1 and TRBJ2-7; D might be TRBD2 (5 bases). Trimming stripped 4 bases from V and 4 bases from J, with 17 bases between. The CDR3 sequence is 15 residues long. The germline gives CDR1 MNHNS, CDR2 SASEGT. CDR3 protein: CASSVYHGGGYEQYF. The CDR3 region has the DNA TGTGCCAGCAGTGTCTATCATGGAGGAGGTTACGAGCAGTACTTC.

The rearrangement joins TRBV7-9 to TRBJ2-1; no clear D gene. The CDR3 loop spans 11 amino acids. From germline, CDR1 is SEHNR and CDR2 FQNEAQ (reference sequence). V lost 6 bases to trimming and J lost 4 bases, with 4 bases between them. The chain's CDR3 is CASRGYNEQFF. CDR3 coding DNA: TGTGCCAGCAGGGGGTACAATGAGCAGTTCTTC.

V usage is TRBV27 and J usage is TRBJ1-2; no reliable D call. The V gene's germline CDR1 is MNHEY and CDR2 SMNVEV (reference sequence). Trimming took 6 bases from V and 1 from J, leaving 12 bases between them. This CDR3 comprises 14 residues. The CDR3 protein is CASRDRALNYGYTF. The CDR3 nucleotides read TGTGCCAGCAGGGACCGGGCCCTTAACTATGGCTACACCTTC.

This clonotype came up many times. This chain joins TRBV4-2 and TRBJ2-7; no firm D call. Trimming cost V 0 bases and J 5 bases, with 11 bases left between them. This CDR3 region has 14 residues. Germline V CDR1 and CDR2: LGHNA, YNFKEQ. DNA for the CDR3: TGTGCCAGCAGCCAAGAGGTGGCGGCGGACGAGCAGTACTTC. This codes for CASSQEVAADEQYF.

This clonotype was picked up a small number of times. The chain carries TRBV29-1 and TRBJ2-7; 11 bases fit TRBD1. V lost 0 bases and J lost 2; bases outside the gene matches: 9. In germline, CDR1 is SQVTM, CDR2 ANQGSEA. The CDR3 sequence is 17 residues long. The chain's CDR3 is CSVEEASGQGAPYEQYF. CDR3 DNA sequence: TGCAGCGTTGAAGAGGCCAGCGGACAGGGGGCCCCCTACGAGCAGTACTTC.

The chain combines TRBV20-1 with TRBJ1-5; D is ambiguous. The germline V gene encodes CDR1 DFQATT and CDR2 SNEGSKA (reference sequence). The CDR3 sequence is 12 residues long. V was pared by 5 bases and J by 0 bases, with 5 bases between. DNA of the CDR3: TGCAGTGCTTCGTTTAGCAATCAGCCCCAGCATTTT. It translates to CSASFSNQPQHF.

This clonotype was picked up a small number of times. V usage is TRBV24-1 and J usage is TRBJ2-1, with D uncertain. The V and J ends lost 2 bases and 6 bases respectively, with 4 bases between them. CDR1 is KGHDR, CDR2 SFDVKD, per germline. CDR3 length equals 12 residues. The CDR3, as DNA: TGTGCCACCAGTGATTCAAGCAATGAGCAGTTCTTC. It encodes CATSDSSNEQFF.

This clonotype was picked up a small number of times. The rearrangement uses TRBV20-1 and TRBJ2-1; the match to TRBD2 covers 10 bases. Unmatched junction bases numbered 10, after V lost 0 bases and J lost 8 bases. The CDR3 is 16 residues long. The germline CDR1 and CDR2 sequences are DFQATT and SNEGSKA (reference sequence). CDR3: CSARDTRLAGDYEQFF. Written as DNA, the CDR3 is TGCAGTGCTAGAGATACGCGCCTAGCGGGAGACTATGAGCAGTTCTTC.

The V call is TRBV12-3 or TRBV12-4, the J call TRBJ1-5; D is perhaps TRBD1 (6 bases). V lost 10 bases, J lost 3 bases, and 19 bases lay in between. The CDR3 spans 15 residues. CDR3 amino acids: CAISPTGIYNQPQHF. CDR3 nucleotides: TGTGCCATCAGCCCGACAGGCATATACAATCAGCCCCAGCATTTT.

This clonotype was seen more than once but under ten times. The chain joins TRBV29-1 to TRBJ1-2; TRBD1 matches at 8 bases. V shed 4 bases and J 7 bases; nucleotides not matched to a gene: 8. The CDR3 has 13 amino acids. Germline assignment: CDR1 SQVTM and CDR2 ANQGSEA. The CDR3 region is CSVGGQGYVGYTF. The CDR3 nucleotides are TGCAGCGTTGGTGGACAGGGCTACGTTGGCTACACCTTC.

The genes are TRBV29-1 and TRBJ2-7; 10 bases map to TRBD1. CDR1 is SQVTM and CDR2 is ANQGSEA in the germline V gene. V was clipped by 3 bases and J by 4 bases; unmatched bases: 6. The CDR3 consists of 14 residues. CDR3 in DNA: TGCAGCGTTGAGGGGACAGGGGTTCGTTACGAGCAGTACTTC. Translation gives CSVEGTGVRYEQYF.

The chain uses TRBV7-6 and TRBJ2-1; 9 bases agree with TRBD1. The CDR3 has 15 amino acids. The germline V gene has CDR1 SGHVS and CDR2 FNYEAQ. The junction had 6 bases not matched to a gene; V was cut back by 5 bases and J by 4 bases. CDR3 coding DNA: TGTGCCAGCAGCCCTACAGGGGGCGATTACAATGAGCAGTTCTTC. This codes for CASSPTGGDYNEQFF.

This clonotype has only a few counts. The chain combines TRBV3-1 with TRBJ2-1; the D is unclear. Trimming stripped 0 bases from V and 6 bases from J, with 3 bases between. Per germline, CDR1 LGHDT and CDR2 YNNKEL (reference sequence). CDR3 size: 12 residues. CDR3 protein: CASSQESNEQFF. CDR3 nucleotide sequence: TGTGCCAGCAGCCAAGAATCCAATGAGCAGTTCTTC.

The chain recombines TRBV19 with TRBJ2-5, with D perhaps TRBD1 (7 bases). The CDR3 consists of 15 residues. CDR1 is LNHDA and CDR2 is SQIVND in the germline V gene (reference sequence). Trimming pared 5 bases from V and 5 bases from J, leaving 18 bases between. The CDR3 here is CASSPRTGGGETQYF. The CDR3, as DNA: TGTGCCAGTAGTCCACGGACAGGAGGAGGGGAGACCCAGTACTTC.

The rearrangement joins TRBV20-1 to TRBJ1-5; D may be TRBD1 (5 bases). Germline CDR1 DFQATT, CDR2 SNEGSKA (reference sequence). V lost 3 bases and J 7 bases, leaving 25 bases between the germline ends. The CDR3 covers 17 residues. The CDR3 spells CSASVGQGGLQGQPQHF. DNA of the CDR3: TGCAGTGCTAGCGTGGGGCAGGGTGGGCTCCAAGGGCAGCCCCAGCATTTT.

The rearrangement joins TRBV19 to TRBJ2-2; no reliable D call. Germline lookup yields CDR1 LNHDA and CDR2 SQIVND (reference sequence). The CDR3 is 14 amino acids. V shed 3 bases and J shed 0 bases, with 5 bases lying between them. The CDR3 DNA sequence: TGTGCCAGTAGTATTACACCGAACACCGGGGAGCTGTTTTTT. Amino acids: CASSITPNTGELFF.